Below are 2 T cell receptor beta chains sequenced from a single sample in a study of shared clonotypes between healthy human individuals. Libraries were prepared by immunoSEQ multiplex PCR; TCRdb keeps only in-frame clonotypes and omits some of them. The sample records around 330,000 clones, around two thirds being singletons. Source material: memory CD4+ T cells sorted from blood. Subset meaning: CD45RA-negative fraction. Receptors originate from a man aged 25 to 45 in good health.

The chain joins TRBV2 to TRBJ1-4; D might be TRBD1 (5 bases). The CDR3 runs to 13 residues. V lost 8 bases, J lost 8 bases, and 15 bases lay in between. The germline gives CDR1 SNHLY, CDR2 FYNNEI. The CDR3 region is CASVGGAREKLFF. The CDR3 DNA is TGTGCCAGCGTGGGCGGGGCCCGAGAAAAACTGTTTTTT.

This clone has only a few counts. The CDR3 DNA reads as TGCGCCAGCAGCCAAGATTCGAGTGATTTAGGTTCCGGTGGGGAAAAACTGTTTTTT. It encodes CASSQDSSDLGSGGEKLFF. The chain couples TRBV4-1 to TRBJ1-4; no clear D. CDR1 and CDR2 (germline): MGHRA, YSYEKL. This CDR3 contains 19 residues. Trimming stripped 0 bases from V and 8 bases from J, with 25 bases between.